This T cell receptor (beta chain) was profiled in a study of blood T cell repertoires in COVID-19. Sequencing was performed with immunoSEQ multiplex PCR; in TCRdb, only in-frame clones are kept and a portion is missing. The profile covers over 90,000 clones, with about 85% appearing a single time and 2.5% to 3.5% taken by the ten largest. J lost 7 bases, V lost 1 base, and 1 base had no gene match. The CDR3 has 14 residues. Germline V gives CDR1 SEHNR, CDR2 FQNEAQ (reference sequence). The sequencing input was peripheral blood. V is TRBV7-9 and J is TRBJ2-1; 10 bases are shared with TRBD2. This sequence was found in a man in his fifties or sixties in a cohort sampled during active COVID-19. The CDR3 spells CASSLGTSGNEQFF. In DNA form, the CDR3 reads TGTGCCAGCAGCTTAGGGACTAGCGGTAATGAGCAGTTCTTC.